Each of the 10 T cell receptor beta chains below was sequenced from the same sample in a study of T cell repertoires in cytomegalovirus infection (dated by TCRdb to about 2019). These TCRs' antigens remain unknown. The sample's treatment or condition, from its label and the paper: in vitro stimulation with specific CMV peptide epitopes to enrich CMV-specific T cells. The instrument was an Illumina HiSeq 1500. TCRdb ran its own pipeline on the public reads, namely fastp trimming at Q25 and MiXCR clone calling, and kept in-frame beta chains. Identical CDR3 proteins give one entry, which carries the most common genes and DNA. The sample includes 350,000 to 400,000 distinct CDR3 sequences, with roughly 36% observed a single time. The ten biggest clones cover less than 15% of the sample. This sample comprised cultured PBMCs, obtained from culture after CMV antigen stimulation. The receptor source for this set is a human donor in good health (CMV status not recorded). Some clones in this sample may be carry-over from other donors' samples.

J is TRBJ2-3 and V is TRBV6-1; maybe TRBD2 (6 bases). Germline values: CDR1 MNHNS, CDR2 SASEGT. Trimming removed 6 bases from V and 5 bases from J, with 9 bases in between. The CDR3 runs 12 residues. CDR3 residues: CASRKAGDTQYF. CDR3 bases: TGTGCCAGCAGAAAAGCGGGAGATACGCAGTATTTT.

This clonotype was seen only a few times. This chain links TRBV29-1 with TRBJ1-2; TRBD1 matches 7 bases. Trimming removed 2 bases from V and 8 bases from J; junction bases left unmatched: 11. The CDR3 totals 14 residues. The germline CDR1 and CDR2 sequences are SQVTM and ANQGSEA. The chain's CDR3 is CSVEIATGMTGYTF. As DNA, the CDR3 is TGCAGCGTTGAAATAGCGACAGGGATGACGGGCTACACCTTC.

The J gene is TRBJ2-1, the V gene TRBV20-1; 7 bases fit TRBD1. The V and J ends lost 6 bases and 3 bases, in that order; junction bases with no gene match: 5. CDR3 length equals 13 residues. Germline loops: CDR1 DFQATT, CDR2 SNEGSKA (reference sequence). As DNA, the CDR3 is TGCAGTGCCATGGACAGGTTCTACAATGAGCAGTTCTTC. Protein: CSAMDRFYNEQFF.

V usage is TRBV27 and J usage is TRBJ2-3; D ambiguous. The ends were cut back, 6 bases at V and 5 bases at J, with 15 bases in the middle. CDR1 MNHEY and CDR2 SMNVEV come from the germline V gene (reference sequence). This CDR3 contains 14 residues. The CDR3 here is CASRALGSGDTQYF. Written as DNA, the CDR3 is TGTGCCAGCAGGGCCTTGGGATCCGGAGATACGCAGTATTTT.

CDR3: CSVLGLAGDYEQYF. As DNA, the CDR3 is TGCAGCGTGCTGGGACTAGCGGGAGACTACGAGCAGTACTTC. This chain connects TRBV29-1 to TRBJ2-7; 14 bases match TRBD2. V shed 6 bases and J 3 bases; nucleotides not matched to a gene: 4. The CDR3 covers 14 residues. Germline CDR1 is SQVTM and CDR2 is ANQGSEA.

The chain employs TRBV7-2 and TRBJ1-2, with a tentative D call TRBD1 (6 bases). The CDR3 has 15 amino acids. The germline CDR1 and CDR2 sequences are SGHTA and FQGNSA. The V and J ends lost 4 bases and 4 bases respectively, with 16 bases between them. The CDR3 loop reads CASSSTGGGGYGYTF. The CDR3 nucleotides are TGTGCCAGCAGCTCGACGGGCGGAGGGGGCTATGGCTACACCTTC. The full variable domain, rest sourced from reference TRBV7-2 and TRBJ1-2, is GAGVSQSPSNKVTEKGKDVELRCDPISGHTALYWYRQSLGQGLEFLIYFQGNSAPDKSGLPSDRFSAERTGGSVSTLTIQRTQQEDSAVYLCASSSTGGGGYGYTFGSGTRLTVV.

This clonotype was recorded at least ten times. The chain carries TRBV12-3 or TRBV12-4 and TRBJ1-5; D is perhaps TRBD1 (6 bases). V was clipped by 6 bases and J by 6 bases, with 9 bases between them. This CDR3 is 12 amino acids long. CDR3 in amino acids: CASRQGVQPQHF. CDR3 nucleotide sequence: TGTGCCAGCAGACAGGGCGTTCAGCCCCAGCATTTT.

This clonotype occurred many times. The V gene is TRBV14, the J gene TRBJ2-1; D ambiguous. CDR1 is SGHDN, CDR2 FVKESK, per germline. Trimming removed 1 base from V and 8 bases from J, with 9 bases in between. This CDR3 comprises 13 residues. In nucleotides, the CDR3 is TGTGCCAGCAGCCAAGGAATCCGGGATGAGCAGTTCTTC. Translation: CASSQGIRDEQFF.

The V call is TRBV11-2, the J call TRBJ2-1; no clear D. Germline V gene lookup returns CDR1 SGHAT and CDR2 FQNNGV. Trimming shortened V by 1 base and J by 3 bases, and 13 bases separated the two germline ends. The CDR3 loop spans 16 amino acids. CDR3 amino acids: CASSLARALIYNEQFF. Written as DNA, the CDR3 is TGTGCCAGCAGCTTAGCTAGAGCCCTTATCTACAATGAGCAGTTCTTC.

This clonotype was seen a few times. The J gene is TRBJ2-7, the V gene TRBV7-8; the match to TRBD2 covers 10 bases. CDR1 and CDR2 (germline): SGHVS, FQNEAQ. The CDR3 loop spans 14 amino acids. With 8 bases clipped from V and 1 base from J, the junction kept 5 bases outside the gene matches. CDR3 DNA: TGTGCCAGCCGCGAGCGGGAGGGATCCTACGAGCAGTACTTC. Protein: CASREREGSYEQYF. Using reference TRBV7-8 and TRBJ2-7 for the parts outside the CDR3, the full variable domain is GAGVSQSPRYKVAKRGQDVALRCDPISGHVSLFWYQQALGQGPEFLTYFQNEAQLDKSGLPSDRFFAERPEGSVSTLKIQRTQQEDSAVYLCASREREGSYEQYFGPGTRLTVT.